A selection of T cell receptor beta chains follows, all from one sample in a study of CD8+ T cells in alopecia areata. Profiling relied on immunoSEQ multiplex PCR, and the TCRdb table lists in-frame clones only, not all of them. The table has about 190,000 clones, approximately 56% seen once; the top ten hold 0.65% to 0.7%. The sequencing used CD4+ T cells sorted from blood, collected at week 4, from a patient treated with tofacitinib. Receptors originate from a human donor with alopecia areata. Both conserved end residues are part of each CDR3. A D gene is named only where the DNA matches it firmly. A clone size is listed for some rows: how often the clone was seen (once, few, many), or a class if it is expanded.

V gene	J gene	clone size	D gene	CDR3 DNA	CDR3 protein
TRBV9	TRBJ2-3	.	TRBD2	TGTGCCAGCAGCGTAAGCGGGAGAGGATCGGATACGCAGTATTTT	CASSVSGRGSDTQYF
TRBV25-1	TRBJ2-5	.	.	TGTGCCAGCAGTATTAGCGAAGAGACCCAGTACTTC	CASSISEETQYF
TRBV5-1	TRBJ2-7	.	TRBD2	TGCGCCAGCAGTCCTACTAGCGGGAGCTCCTACGAGCAGTACTTC	CASSPTSGSSYEQYF
TRBV25-1	TRBJ2-5	.	.	TGTGCCAGCAGTGAATCATCCGGGGCGCGGGAGACCCAGTACTTC	CASSESSGARETQYF
TRBV15	TRBJ2-7	.	.	TGTGCCACCAGCAGAGATCTAGAGTACGAGCAGTACTTC	CATSRDLEYEQYF
TRBV23-1	TRBJ1-2	.	.	TGCGCCAGCAGTCAATCGGCCCCCTCAACGGGGGGAGATGGCTACACCTTC	CASSQSAPSTGGDGYTF
TRBV5-1	TRBJ2-7	.	TRBD1	TGCGCCAGCAGCTTGGCAGGACAGGGGGTTTACGAGCAGTACTTC	CASSLAGQGVYEQYF
TRBV15	TRBJ2-5	.	.	TGTGCCACCAGCAGAGGAGATAGCGTTGAGACCCAGTACTTC	CATSRGDSVETQYF
TRBV7-7	TRBJ1-5	.	.	TGTGCTAGCAGCGAGGGGACGGGGCAGCCCCAGCATTTT	CASSEGTGQPQHF
TRBV29-1	TRBJ2-3	.	TRBD2	TGCAGCGTTGCTCTAGCGGGAGCAGATACGCAGTATTTT	CSVALAGADTQYF
TRBV7-2	TRBJ1-2	.	TRBD1	TGTGCCAGCAGCCCAAGACAGGGATTTAACTATGGCTACACCTTC	CASSPRQGFNYGYTF
TRBV7-3	TRBJ2-7	few	TRBD2	TGTGCCAGCAGCTTAACTTCCTTAGCGGGAGGTTACGAGCAGTACTTC	CASSLTSLAGGYEQYF
TRBV15	TRBJ2-6	.	.	TGTGCCACCAGCAAGGCAGGGGCTGGGGCCAACGTCCTGACTTTC	CATSKAGAGANVLTF
TRBV30	TRBJ2-7	.	.	TGTGCCTGGAGCGTCGTATCGGGTGGCGGGGCCTACGAGCAGTACTTC	CAWSVVSGGGAYEQYF
TRBV27	TRBJ2-4	few	TRBD2	TGTGCCAGCAGTGAAGGGGGCGATCGCGCTAGCGGGAGAGAGGGCATTCAGTACTTC	CASSEGGDRASGREGIQYF
TRBV5-1	TRBJ2-1	.	.	TGCGCCAGCAGCTTGTTCCCTGCTTTCTCGAGCGCCAATGAGCAGTTCTTC	CASSLFPAFSSANEQFF
TRBV15	TRBJ2-2	.	.	TGTGCCACCAGCTTCAAAATAGGCGGGTCCGGGGAGCTGTTTTTT	CATSFKIGGSGELFF
TRBV27	TRBJ2-7	.	.	TGTGCCAGCAGTTCGCTAGCGTACTACGAGCAGTACTTC	CASSSLAYYEQYF
TRBV28	TRBJ2-5	.	.	TGTGCCAGCAGTTTACCGGAGGGGGGACGGGAGACCCAGTACTTC	CASSLPEGGRETQYF
TRBV7-9	TRBJ2-5	.	.	TGTGCCAGCAGCTTATTCGCCGGACAGCCCCAAGAGACCCAGTACTTC	CASSLFAGQPQETQYF
TRBV29-1	TRBJ1-1	.	TRBD1	TGCAGCGTCCAAACAGGGGGGAGTAGTACTGAAGCTTTCTTT	CSVQTGGSSTEAFF
TRBV29-1	TRBJ2-1	.	.	TGCAGCGTTCGACCCAGAAACAATGAGCAGTTCTTC	CSVRPRNNEQFF
TRBV5-1	TRBJ2-7	.	.	TGCGCCAGCAGCCGGGACGGCTCCTACGAGCAGTACTTC	CASSRDGSYEQYF
TRBV30	TRBJ1-1	.	.	TGTGCCTGGATGGATGGTTCGAACACTGAAGCTTTCTTT	CAWMDGSNTEAFF
TRBV7-2	TRBJ1-2	.	TRBD1	TGTGCCAGCAGACCTGGACAGGGAAGTGGCTACACCTTC	CASRPGQGSGYTF
TRBV23-1	TRBJ2-7	.	TRBD2	TGCGCCAGCTATGGGGATTCGGGGAGGGCGGACTACGAGCAGTACTTC	CASYGDSGRADYEQYF
TRBV6-1	TRBJ2-4	.	.	TGTGCCAGCAGGGAAGGGGCCAAAAACATTCAGTACTTC	CASREGAKNIQYF
TRBV15	TRBJ2-3	.	.	TGTGCCACCAGCGGACAGGCGGGAGTTGTAGATACGCAGTATTTT	CATSGQAGVVDTQYF
TRBV18	TRBJ1-5	few	.	TGTGCCAGCTCACCAACAGGACAAAGCAATCAGCCCCAGCATTTT	CASSPTGQSNQPQHF